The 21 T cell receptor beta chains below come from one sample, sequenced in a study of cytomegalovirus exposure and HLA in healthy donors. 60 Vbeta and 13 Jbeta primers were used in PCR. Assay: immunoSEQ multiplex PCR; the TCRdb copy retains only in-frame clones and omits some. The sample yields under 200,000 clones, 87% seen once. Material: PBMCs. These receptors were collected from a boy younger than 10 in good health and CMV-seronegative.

The CDR3 protein is CASSRGYEQYF. The CDR3 coding sequence is TGTGCCAGCAGCCGCGGTTACGAGCAGTACTTC. V and J are TRBV7-9 and TRBJ2-7; no clear D. CDR1 and CDR2 from the germline V gene are SEHNR and FQNEAQ (reference sequence). CDR3 length: 11 residues. V lost 5 bases and J lost 4, with 6 bases in between.

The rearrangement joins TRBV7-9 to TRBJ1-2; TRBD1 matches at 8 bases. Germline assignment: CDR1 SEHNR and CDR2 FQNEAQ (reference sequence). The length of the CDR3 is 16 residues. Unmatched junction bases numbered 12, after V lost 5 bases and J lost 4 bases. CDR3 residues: CASSRDATGVTYGYTF. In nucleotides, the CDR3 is TGTGCCAGCAGCAGAGATGCGACAGGGGTTACCTATGGCTACACCTTC.

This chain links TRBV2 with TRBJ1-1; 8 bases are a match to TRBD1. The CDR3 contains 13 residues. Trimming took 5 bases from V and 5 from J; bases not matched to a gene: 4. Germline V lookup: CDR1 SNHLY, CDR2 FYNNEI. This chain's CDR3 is CASSNRGKTEAFF. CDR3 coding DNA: TGTGCCAGCAGTAACAGGGGGAAGACTGAAGCTTTCTTT. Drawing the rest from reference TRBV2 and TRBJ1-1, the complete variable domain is EPEVTQTPSHQVTQMGQEVILRCVPISNHLYFYWYRQILGQKVEFLVSFYNNEISEKSEIFDDQFSVERPDGSNFTLKIRSTKLEDSAMYFCASSNRGKTEAFFGQGTRLTVV.

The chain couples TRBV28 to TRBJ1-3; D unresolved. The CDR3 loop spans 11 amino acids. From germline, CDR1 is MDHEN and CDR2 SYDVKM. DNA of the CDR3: TGTGCAAGTAGCGCAGGAAACACCATATATTTT. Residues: CASSAGNTIYF.

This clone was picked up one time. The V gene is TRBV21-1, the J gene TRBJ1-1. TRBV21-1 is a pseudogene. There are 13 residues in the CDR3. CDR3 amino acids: CASSKGAGSEAFF. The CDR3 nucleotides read TGTGCCAGCAGCAAAGGTGCGGGGAGCGAAGCTTTCTTT.

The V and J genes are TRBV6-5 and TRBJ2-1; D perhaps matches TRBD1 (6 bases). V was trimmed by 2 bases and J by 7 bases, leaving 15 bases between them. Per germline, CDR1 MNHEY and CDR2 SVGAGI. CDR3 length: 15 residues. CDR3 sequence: CASSYLAGVRNEQFF. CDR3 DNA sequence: TGTGCCAGCAGTTACCTTGCAGGGGTTCGGAATGAGCAGTTCTTC.

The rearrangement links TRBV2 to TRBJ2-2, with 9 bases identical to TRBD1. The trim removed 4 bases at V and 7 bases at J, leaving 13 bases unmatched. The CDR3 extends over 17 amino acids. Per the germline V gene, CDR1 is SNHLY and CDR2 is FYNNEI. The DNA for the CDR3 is TGTGCCAGCAGTGGCCGAGGGACAGGGATCGGTAGCGGGGAGCTGTTTTTT. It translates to CASSGRGTGIGSGELFF.

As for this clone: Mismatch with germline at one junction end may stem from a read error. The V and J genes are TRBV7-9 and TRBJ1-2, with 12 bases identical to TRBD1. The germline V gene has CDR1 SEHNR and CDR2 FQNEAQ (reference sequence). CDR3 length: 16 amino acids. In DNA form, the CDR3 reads TGTGCCAGCAGCCTAGCTTTGGGACAGGGGGCTGGGGGCTACACCTTC. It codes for CASSLALGQGAGGYTF.

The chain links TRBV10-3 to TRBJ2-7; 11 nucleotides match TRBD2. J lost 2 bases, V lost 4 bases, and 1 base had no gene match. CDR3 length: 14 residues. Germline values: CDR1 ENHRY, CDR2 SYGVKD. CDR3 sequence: CAISGSGRAYEQYF. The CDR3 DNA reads TGTGCCATCAGTGGTAGCGGGAGGGCCTACGAGCAGTACTTC.

The CDR3: CASSIIGGRGNEQFF. The CDR3, as DNA: TGTGCCAGTAGTATAATCGGCGGGAGGGGAAATGAGCAGTTCTTC. The chain links TRBV19 to TRBJ2-1; 9 positions agree with TRBD2. The V gene's germline CDR1 is LNHDA and CDR2 SQIVND (reference sequence). The CDR3 has 15 amino acids. V shed 2 bases, J shed 7 bases, and the junction held 6 bases outside the gene matches.

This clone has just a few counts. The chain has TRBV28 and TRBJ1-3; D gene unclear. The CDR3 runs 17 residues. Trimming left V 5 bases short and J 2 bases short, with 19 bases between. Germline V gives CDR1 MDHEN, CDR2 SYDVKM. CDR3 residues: CASSPPGRFSPGNTIYF. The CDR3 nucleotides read TGTGCCAGCAGTCCCCCTGGCCGTTTCTCCCCTGGAAACACCATATATTTT.

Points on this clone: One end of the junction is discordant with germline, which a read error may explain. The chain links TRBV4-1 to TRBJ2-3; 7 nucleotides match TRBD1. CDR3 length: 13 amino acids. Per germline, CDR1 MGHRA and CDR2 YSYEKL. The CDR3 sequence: CASSQERAMGQMF. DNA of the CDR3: TGCGCCAGCAGCCAAGAACGGGCCATGGGACAGATGTTT.

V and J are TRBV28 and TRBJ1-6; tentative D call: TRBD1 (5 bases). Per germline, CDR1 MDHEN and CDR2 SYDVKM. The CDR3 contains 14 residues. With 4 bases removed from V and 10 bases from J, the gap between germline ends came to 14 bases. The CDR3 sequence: CASSSPRGESPLHF. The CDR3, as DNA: TGTGCCAGCAGTTCCCCTAGGGGTGAATCACCCCTCCACTTT.

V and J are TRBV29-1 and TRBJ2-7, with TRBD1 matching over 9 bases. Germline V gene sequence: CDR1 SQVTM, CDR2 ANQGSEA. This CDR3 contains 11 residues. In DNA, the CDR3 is TGCAGGGGACAGGGAACCTACGAGCAGTACTTC. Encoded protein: CRGQGTYEQYF.

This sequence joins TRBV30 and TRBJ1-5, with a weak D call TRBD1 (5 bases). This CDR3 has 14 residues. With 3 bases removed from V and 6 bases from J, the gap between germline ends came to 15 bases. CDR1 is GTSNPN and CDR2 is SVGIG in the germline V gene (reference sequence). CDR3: CAWSAGGWAQPQHF. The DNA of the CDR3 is TGTGCCTGGAGCGCGGGGGGTTGGGCTCAGCCCCAGCATTTT.

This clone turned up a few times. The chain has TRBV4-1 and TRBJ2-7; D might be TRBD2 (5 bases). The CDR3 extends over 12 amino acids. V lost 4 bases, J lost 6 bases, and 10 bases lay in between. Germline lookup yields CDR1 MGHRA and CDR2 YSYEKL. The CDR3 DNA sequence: TGCGCCAGCAGCCGTTACCGGGGCGAGCAGTACTTC. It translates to CASSRYRGEQYF.

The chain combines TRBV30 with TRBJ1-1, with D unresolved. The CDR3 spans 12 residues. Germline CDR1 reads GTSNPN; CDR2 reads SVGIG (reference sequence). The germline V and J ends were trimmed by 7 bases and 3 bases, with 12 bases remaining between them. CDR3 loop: CASRGEYTEAFF. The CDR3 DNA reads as TGTGCCTCCCGCGGCGAGTACACTGAAGCTTTCTTT. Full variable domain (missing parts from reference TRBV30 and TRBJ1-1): SQTIHQWPATLVQPVGSPLSLECTVEGTSNPNLYWYRQAAGRGLQLLFYSVGIGQISSEVPQNLSASRPQDRQFILSSKKLLLSDSGFYLCASRGEYTEAFFGQGTRLTVV.

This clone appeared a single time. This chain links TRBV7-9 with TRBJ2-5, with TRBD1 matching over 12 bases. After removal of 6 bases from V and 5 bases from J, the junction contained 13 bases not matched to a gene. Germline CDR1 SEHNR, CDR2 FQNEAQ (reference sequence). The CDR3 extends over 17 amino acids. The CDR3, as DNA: TGTGCCAGCAGTCCGACCGGGACAGGGGGCAATCGGGAGACCCAGTACTTC. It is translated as CASSPTGTGGNRETQYF.

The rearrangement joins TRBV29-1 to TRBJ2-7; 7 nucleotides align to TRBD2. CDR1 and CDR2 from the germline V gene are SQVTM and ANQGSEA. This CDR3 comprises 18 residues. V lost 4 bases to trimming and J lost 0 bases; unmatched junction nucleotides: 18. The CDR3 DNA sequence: TGCAGCGTTGTGGACAACTTGGGGGGAGGGGCGAGCTCCTACGAGCAGTACTTC. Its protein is CSVVDNLGGGASSYEQYF.

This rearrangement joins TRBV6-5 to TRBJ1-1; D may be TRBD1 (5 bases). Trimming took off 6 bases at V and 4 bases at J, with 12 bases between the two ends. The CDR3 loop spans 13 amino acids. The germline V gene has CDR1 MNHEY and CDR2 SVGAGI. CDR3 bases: TGTGCCAGCAGCGTAAGGGGAGGCACTGAAGCTTTCTTT. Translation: CASSVRGGTEAFF.

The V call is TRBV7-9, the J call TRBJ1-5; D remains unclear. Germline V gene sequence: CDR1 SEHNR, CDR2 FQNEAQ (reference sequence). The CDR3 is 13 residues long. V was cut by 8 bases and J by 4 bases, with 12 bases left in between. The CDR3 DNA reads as TGTGCCAGCGCCTCGGGTGGTAATCAGCCCCAGCATTTT. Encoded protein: CASASGGNQPQHF.